In its sample, the clone carrying this T cell receptor beta chain was seen once. The sample originates from a study of blood T cell repertoires in COVID-19. The CDR3 contains 12 residues. V dropped 5 bases and J dropped 5 bases, with 12 bases sitting between them. Germline V gene data show CDR1 as GTSNPN and CDR2 as SVGIG (reference sequence). The data were produced by immunoSEQ multiplex PCR, yet TCRdb's version contains in-frame clones alone and is incomplete. Among fewer than 200,000 clones listed, 70% to 90% were seen once. The source of this sequence is a woman at least 80 years old with acute or convalescent COVID-19. What was sequenced was peripheral blood. The rearrangement links TRBV30 to TRBJ1-1; TRBD1 might be the D (6 bases). The CDR3 protein is CAWGGRRTEAFF. CDR3 bases: TGTGCCTGGGGGGGGCGAAGGACTGAAGCTTTCTTT.